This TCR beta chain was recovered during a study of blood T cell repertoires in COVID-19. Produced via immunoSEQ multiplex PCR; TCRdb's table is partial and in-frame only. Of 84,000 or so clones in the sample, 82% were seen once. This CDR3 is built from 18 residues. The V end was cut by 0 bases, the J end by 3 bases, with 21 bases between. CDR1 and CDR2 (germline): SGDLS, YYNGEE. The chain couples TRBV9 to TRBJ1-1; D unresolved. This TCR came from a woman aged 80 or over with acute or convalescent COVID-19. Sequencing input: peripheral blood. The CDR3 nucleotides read TGTGCCAGCAGCGTAGCTACACAGCCACCCGGTCGAGACACTGAAGCTTTCTTT. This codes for CASSVATQPPGRDTEAFF.